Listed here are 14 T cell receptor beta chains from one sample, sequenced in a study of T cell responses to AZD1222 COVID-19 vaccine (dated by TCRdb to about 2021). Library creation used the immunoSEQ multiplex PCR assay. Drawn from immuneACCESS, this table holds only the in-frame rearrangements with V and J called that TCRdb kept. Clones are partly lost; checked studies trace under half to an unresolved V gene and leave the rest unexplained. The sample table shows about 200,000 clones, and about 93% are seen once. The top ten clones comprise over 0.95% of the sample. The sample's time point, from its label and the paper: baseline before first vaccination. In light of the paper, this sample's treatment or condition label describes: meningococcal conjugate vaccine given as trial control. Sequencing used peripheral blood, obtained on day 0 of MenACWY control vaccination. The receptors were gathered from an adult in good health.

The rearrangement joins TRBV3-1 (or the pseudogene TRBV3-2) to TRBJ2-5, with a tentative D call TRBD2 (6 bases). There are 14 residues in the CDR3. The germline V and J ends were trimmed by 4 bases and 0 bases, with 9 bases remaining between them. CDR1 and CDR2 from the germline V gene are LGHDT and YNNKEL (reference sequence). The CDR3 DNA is TGTGCCAGCAGCCGGAGCGGGTACCAAGAGACCCAGTACTTC. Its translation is CASSRSGYQETQYF.

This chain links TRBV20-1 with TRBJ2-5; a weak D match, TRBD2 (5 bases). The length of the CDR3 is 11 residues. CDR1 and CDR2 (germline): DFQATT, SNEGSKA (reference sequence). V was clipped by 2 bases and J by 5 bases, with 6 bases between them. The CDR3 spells CSARPGETQYF. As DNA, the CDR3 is TGCAGTGCTAGACCGGGGGAGACCCAGTACTTC.

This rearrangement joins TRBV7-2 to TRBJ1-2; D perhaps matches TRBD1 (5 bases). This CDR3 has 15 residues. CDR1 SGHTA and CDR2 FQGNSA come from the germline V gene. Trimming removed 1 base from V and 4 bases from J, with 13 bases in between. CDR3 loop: CASSLGGAASYGYTF. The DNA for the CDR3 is TGTGCCAGCAGCTTAGGTGGGGCAGCAAGCTATGGCTACACCTTC.

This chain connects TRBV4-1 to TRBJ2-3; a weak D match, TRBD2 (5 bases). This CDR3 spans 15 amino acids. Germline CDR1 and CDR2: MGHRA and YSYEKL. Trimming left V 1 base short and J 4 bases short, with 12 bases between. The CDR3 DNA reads TGCGCCAGCAGCCAAGTTCAGTTCGGGGCAGATACGCAGTATTTT. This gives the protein CASSQVQFGADTQYF.

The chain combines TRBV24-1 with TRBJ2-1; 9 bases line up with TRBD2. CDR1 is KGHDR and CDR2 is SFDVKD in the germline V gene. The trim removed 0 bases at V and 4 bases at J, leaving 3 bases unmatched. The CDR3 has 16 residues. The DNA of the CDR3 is TGTGCCACCAGTGATTTGCCTAGCGGGGATTACAATGAGCAGTTCTTC. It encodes CATSDLPSGDYNEQFF.

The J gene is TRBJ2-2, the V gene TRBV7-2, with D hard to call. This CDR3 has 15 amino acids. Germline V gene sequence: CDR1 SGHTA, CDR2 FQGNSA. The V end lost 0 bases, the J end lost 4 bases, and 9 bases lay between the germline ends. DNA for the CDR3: TGTGCCAGCAGCTTAGCGAGTCCCGGCACCGGGGAGCTGTTTTTT. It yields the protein CASSLASPGTGELFF.

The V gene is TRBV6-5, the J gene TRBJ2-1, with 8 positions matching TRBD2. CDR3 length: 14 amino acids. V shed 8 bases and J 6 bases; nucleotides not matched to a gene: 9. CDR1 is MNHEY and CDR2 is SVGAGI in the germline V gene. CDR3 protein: CASFGGAGFNEQFF. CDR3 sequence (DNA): TGTGCCAGCTTCGGGGGGGCCGGATTCAATGAGCAGTTCTTC.

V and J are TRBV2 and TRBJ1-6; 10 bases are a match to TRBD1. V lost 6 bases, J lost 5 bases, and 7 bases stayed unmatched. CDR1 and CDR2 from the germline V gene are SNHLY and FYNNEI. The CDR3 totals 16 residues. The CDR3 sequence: CASSRDRGGDNSPLHF. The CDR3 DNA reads TGTGCCAGCAGCCGGGACAGGGGCGGCGATAATTCACCCCTCCACTTT.

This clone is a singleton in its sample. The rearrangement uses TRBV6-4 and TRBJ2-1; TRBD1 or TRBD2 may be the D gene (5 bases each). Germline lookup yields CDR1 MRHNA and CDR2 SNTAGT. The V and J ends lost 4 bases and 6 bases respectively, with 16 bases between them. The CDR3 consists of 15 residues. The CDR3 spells CASSAEAGGINEQFF. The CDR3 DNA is TGTGCCAGCAGTGCGGAAGCTGGGGGAATCAATGAGCAGTTCTTC.

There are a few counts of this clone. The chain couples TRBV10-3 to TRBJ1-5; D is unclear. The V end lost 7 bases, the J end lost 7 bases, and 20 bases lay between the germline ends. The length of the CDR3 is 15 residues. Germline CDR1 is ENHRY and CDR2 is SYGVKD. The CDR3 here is CAIKFRHLLLQPQHF. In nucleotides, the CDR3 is TGTGCCATCAAATTTCGACACCTCCTATTACAGCCCCAGCATTTT.

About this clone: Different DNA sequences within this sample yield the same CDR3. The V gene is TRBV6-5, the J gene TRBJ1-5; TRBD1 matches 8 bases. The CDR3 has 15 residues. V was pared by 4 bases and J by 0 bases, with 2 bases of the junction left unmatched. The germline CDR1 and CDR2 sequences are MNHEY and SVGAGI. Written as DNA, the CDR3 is TGTGCCAGCAGTTCGGACAGGGATAGCAATCAGCCCCAGCATTTT. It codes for CASSSDRDSNQPQHF.

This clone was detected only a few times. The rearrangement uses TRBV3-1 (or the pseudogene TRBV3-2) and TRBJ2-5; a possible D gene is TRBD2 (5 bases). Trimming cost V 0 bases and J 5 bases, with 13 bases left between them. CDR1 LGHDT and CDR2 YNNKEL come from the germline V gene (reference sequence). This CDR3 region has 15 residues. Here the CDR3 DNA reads TGTGCCAGCAGCCAAGATCAAAAGCGGCGGGAGACCCAGTACTTC. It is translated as CASSQDQKRRETQYF.

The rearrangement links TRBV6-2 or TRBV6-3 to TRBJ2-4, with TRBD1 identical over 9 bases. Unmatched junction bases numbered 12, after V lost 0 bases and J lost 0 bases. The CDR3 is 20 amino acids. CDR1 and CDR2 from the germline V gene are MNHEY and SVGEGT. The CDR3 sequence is CASSYSRTGDYLLAKNIQYF. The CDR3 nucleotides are TGTGCCAGCAGTTACTCCCGGACAGGGGACTACCTATTAGCCAAAAACATTCAGTACTTC.

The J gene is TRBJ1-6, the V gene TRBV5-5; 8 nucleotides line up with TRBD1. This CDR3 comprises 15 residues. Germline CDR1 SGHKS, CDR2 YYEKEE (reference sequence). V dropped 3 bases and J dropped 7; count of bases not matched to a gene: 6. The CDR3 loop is CASSSDRVDNSPLHF. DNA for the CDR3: TGTGCCAGCAGCTCGGACAGGGTCGACAATTCACCCCTCCACTTT.